This is a list of T cell receptor beta chains from one sample in a study of blood T cell repertoires in COVID-19. This table comes from immunoSEQ multiplex PCR, and its TCRdb copy is limited to in-frame clones, with some not included. The repertoire holds about 280,000 clones, with about 80% as singletons. Sequencing was done on a sample of peripheral blood. These TCRs come from a woman between 45 and 65 years old who had recovered from COVID-19. CDR3s include the opening cysteine and the closing phenylalanine or tryptophan. D genes are given only for firm matches. Size is stated for part of the rows, as once, few or many counts, or as a class when the clone is expanded.

clone_size	j_call	d_call	v_call	cdr3_length	cdr3_aa	cdr3_nt
once	TRBJ2-7	TRBD1	TRBV15	14	CATSRDRETYEQYF	TGTGCCACCAGTAGGGACAGGGAAACCTACGAGCAGTACTTC
.	TRBJ1-1	.	TRBV19	12	CASRIGASGAFF	TGTGCCAGTAGAATTGGCGCGTCGGGAGCTTTCTTT
few	TRBJ1-5	.	TRBV7-8	14	CASSSAIRGQPQHF	TGTGCCAGCAGCTCCGCCATCCGGGGTCAGCCCCAGCATTTT
.	TRBJ2-7	TRBD1	TRBV29-1	15	CSVGDPGQGIYEQYF	TGCAGCGTTGGGGATCCGGGACAGGGGATTTACGAGCAGTACTTC
.	TRBJ2-2	TRBD2	TRBV27	14	CASSSGSNTGELFF	TGTGCCAGCTCTAGCGGCTCGAACACCGGGGAGCTGTTTTTT
.	TRBJ1-4	.	TRBV5-4	15	CASSPAGASNEKLFF	TGTGCCAGCAGCCCGGCGGGGGCCAGCAATGAAAAACTGTTTTTT
.	TRBJ2-7	TRBD2	TRBV4-1	16	CASSQAPDGGALEQYF	TGCGCCAGCAGCCAAGCGCCGGACGGGGGGGCCCTCGAGCAGTACTTC
.	TRBJ2-1	TRBD1	TRBV5-1	12	CASSSPGQGQFF	TGCGCCAGCAGCTCTCCGGGACAGGGGCAGTTCTTC
.	TRBJ1-1	TRBD1	TRBV7-3	14	CASSTQGAGTEAFF	TGTGCCAGCAGCACCCAGGGGGCAGGCACTGAAGCTTTCTTT
.	TRBJ2-1	TRBD2	TRBV7-6	13	CASSTLAGMEQFF	TGTGCCAGCAGCACTTTAGCGGGAATGGAGCAGTTCTTC
few	TRBJ2-2	.	TRBV28	14	CASSLRQNTGELFF	TGTGCCAGCAGTTTGCGGCAGAACACCGGGGAGCTGTTTTTT
.	TRBJ2-3	.	TRBV12-3/TRBV12-4	13	CASNSGLTDTQYF	TGTGCCAGCAATTCAGGGCTAACAGATACGCAGTATTTT
.	TRBJ2-5	TRBD1	TRBV6-2/TRBV6-3	17	CASSYLPRDSTEETQYF	TGTGCCAGCAGTTACTTACCGAGGGACAGCACCGAAGAGACCCAGTACTTC
once	TRBJ1-1	.	TRBV5-1	13	CASSLNRNTEAFF	TGCGCCAGCAGCTTGAACAGGAACACTGAAGCTTTCTTT
.	TRBJ1-2	TRBD1	TRBV5-5	14	CASSGGQGNYGYTF	TGTGCCAGCAGCGGCGGACAGGGTAACTATGGCTACACCTTC